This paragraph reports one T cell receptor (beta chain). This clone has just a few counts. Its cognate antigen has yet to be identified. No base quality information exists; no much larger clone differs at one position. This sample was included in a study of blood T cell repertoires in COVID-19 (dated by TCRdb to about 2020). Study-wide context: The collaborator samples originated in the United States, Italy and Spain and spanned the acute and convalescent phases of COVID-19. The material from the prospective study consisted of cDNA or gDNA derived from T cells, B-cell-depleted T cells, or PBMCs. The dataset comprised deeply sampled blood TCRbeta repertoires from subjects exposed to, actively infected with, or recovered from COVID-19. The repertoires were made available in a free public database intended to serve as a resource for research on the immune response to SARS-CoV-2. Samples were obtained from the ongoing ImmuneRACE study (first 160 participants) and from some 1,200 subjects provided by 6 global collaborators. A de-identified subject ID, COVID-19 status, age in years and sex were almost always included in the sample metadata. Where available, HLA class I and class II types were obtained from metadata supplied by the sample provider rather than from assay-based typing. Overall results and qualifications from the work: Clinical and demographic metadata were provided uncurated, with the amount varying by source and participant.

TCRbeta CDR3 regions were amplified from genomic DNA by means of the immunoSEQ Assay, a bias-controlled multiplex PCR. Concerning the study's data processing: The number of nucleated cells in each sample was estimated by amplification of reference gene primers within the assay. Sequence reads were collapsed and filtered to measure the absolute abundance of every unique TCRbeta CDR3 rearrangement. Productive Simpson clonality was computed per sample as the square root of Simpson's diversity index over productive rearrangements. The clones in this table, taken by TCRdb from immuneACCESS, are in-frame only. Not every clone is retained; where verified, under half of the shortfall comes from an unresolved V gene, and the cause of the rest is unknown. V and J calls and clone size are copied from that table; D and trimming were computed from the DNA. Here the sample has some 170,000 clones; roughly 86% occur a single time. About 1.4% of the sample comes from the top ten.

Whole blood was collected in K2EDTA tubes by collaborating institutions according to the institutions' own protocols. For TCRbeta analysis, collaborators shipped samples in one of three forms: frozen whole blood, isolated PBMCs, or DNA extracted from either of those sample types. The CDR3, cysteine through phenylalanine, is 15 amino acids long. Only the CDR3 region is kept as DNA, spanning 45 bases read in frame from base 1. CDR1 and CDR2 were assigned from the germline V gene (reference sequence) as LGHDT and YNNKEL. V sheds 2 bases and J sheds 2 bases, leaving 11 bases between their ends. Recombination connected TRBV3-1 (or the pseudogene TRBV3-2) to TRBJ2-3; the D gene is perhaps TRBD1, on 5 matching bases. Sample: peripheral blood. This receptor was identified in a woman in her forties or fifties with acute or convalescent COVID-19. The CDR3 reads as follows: CASSQFSGFTDTQYF. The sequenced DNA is TGTGCCAGCAGCCAATTTTCAGGGTTCACAGATACGCAGTATTTT.